This note documents a single T cell receptor (beta chain) sequence. This clone was detected once. Its cognate antigen has yet to be identified. No base-level quality is on record; no much larger clone is a single base apart. Synthetic TCR analog templates were spiked into each PCR to estimate absolute template abundance from read counts. Using the immunoSEQ assay, TCRbeta CDR3 regions were amplified from genomic DNA with bias-controlled V and J gene primers. Sequencing of rearranged TCRbeta segments was performed at approximately 20X coverage. The published analysis was carried out like this. Clustering was used to correct sequencing errors, and CDR3s were annotated against IMGT so that V, D and J genes could be assigned. Downstream analyses used only productive TCRbeta rearrangements, leaving out any out-of-frame or stop-codon sequences. To compute clonality, Shannon entropy was normalized by the log of the number of unique productive sequences and then subtracted from one. Fisher's exact test with Benjamini-Hochberg correction, using a cutoff of adjusted p below 0.01, was how clones that differed between time points or between blood and tumor were identified. TCRdb carries this immuneACCESS record with in-frame sequences only. Its versions omit some clonotypes, under half of them owing to an unresolved V gene in the studies checked, with the rest unexplained. V and J calls plus clone size are reproduced from that table; the DNA served to infer D and trimming. For this sample the table gives around 68,000 clones, of which around four fifths were detected only once. The leading ten clones occupy 1.6% of the sample.

This sample's time point label indicates: pretreatment peripheral blood. A cohort of about 30 patients with locally advanced or metastatic urothelial carcinoma, treated at Memorial Sloan Kettering on a trial protocol, was included. Peripheral blood mononuclear cells were collected pretreatment and during treatment, at between 1 and 8 total time points per patient. The Qiagen DNeasy Blood extraction kit was used to purify genomic DNA from total PBMCs and tumor samples. Collected pretreatment and during treatment, PBMCs were isolated and stored as previously described. This specimen belongs to a study of PD-L1 blockade in urothelial cancer (dated by TCRdb to between 2016 and 2019). Describing the broader study: Every patient began therapy at some point between 2013 and 2015 and was given atezolizumab 1,200 mg intravenously every 3 weeks. About 85% of the roughly 29 patients were identified as males with urothelial cancer of bladder origin, and a prior smoking history was reported by 18 of 29 patients. Patients had an ECOG performance status of 0 or 1 and had received between 0 and 3 prior chemotherapy regimens. Blood samples were analyzed at two time points: 3 weeks after treatment start (second dose) and 6 weeks after treatment start. Blood samples gave median yields of approximately 130,000 T cells and around 88,000 unique TCRs, along with a median clonality of roughly 0.08. An exploratory multi-omic analysis was conducted of the somatic, immune and clinical correlates of response to PD-L1 blockade with atezolizumab in urothelial cancer. Pretreatment tumor samples, along with matched peripheral blood collected serially before and after atezolizumab treatment, underwent TCR sequencing. Progression-free survival longer than 6 months counted as durable clinical benefit, and TCR features were additionally tested against both progression-free and overall survival. In the same patients who had TCR sequencing, pretreatment tumors also underwent whole exome sequencing and RNA sequencing. Under ten patients reached durable clinical benefit, while 20 patients did not. Pretreatment blood TCR-seq was available for fewer than 30 patients, at least one posttreatment blood collection was obtained for 25 or so patients, and tumor TCR-seq was available for 25 or so patients.

CDR1 MNHEY and CDR2 SMNVEV were looked up in the germline V gene (reference sequence). From the cysteine up to the phenylalanine, the CDR3 has a length of 15 residues. Left in the record is the CDR3 DNA by itself, 45 bases read in frame from the first base. Trimmed from V: 5 bases; trimmed from J: 5 bases; junction bases lacking a gene match: 8. What the study reported, not specific to this receptor: Small sample size (n ≈ 30) and many exploratory analyses mean the results are intended to be hypothesis-generating. Improved progression-free and overall survival was associated with having pretreatment peripheral blood TCR clonality below the median. Among patients with durable benefit, tumor-associated TCR clones showed greater expansion in peripheral blood 3 weeks after treatment started (n = 22, p = 0.022).

Sequencing was performed on PBMCs, taken around atezolizumab (anti-PD-L1) treatment. The chain joins TRBV27 to TRBJ2-2; 7 bases in the junction line up with TRBD1. The sequence was obtained from a man in his 70s with urothelial cancer. The CDR3: CASSAQGLETGELFF. The nucleotide sequence is given as TGTGCCAGCAGTGCACAGGGGTTGGAAACCGGGGAGCTGTTTTTT.